This TCR beta chain was found in a study of T cell responses to AZD1222 COVID-19 vaccine (dated by TCRdb to 2020 to 2022). Broadly, across the study: A total of approximately 250 trial participants underwent TCR sequencing, of whom approximately 200 had received two doses of AZD1222 and around 25 had received two doses of the MenACWY control vaccine. Trial participants were enrolled by age into subgroups of 18-55, 56-69 and 70-plus years, and about 150, 27 and 61 TCR-sequenced participants, respectively, were included in these subgroups.

What the time point label conveys for this sample: about 28 days (+/-7) after the second vaccine dose. AZD1222 recipients given second doses at about 4 weeks or at about 12 weeks were pooled, since spike-specific TCR depth and breadth were not found to differ between the two schedules. Vaccinee samples were obtained from the UK trials COV001 and COV002, which included a single-blind randomized controlled phase 2/3 trial of AZD1222 (ChAdOx1 nCoV-19) in healthy adults. For TCRbeta chain sequencing, PBMC samples from trial participants were taken at day 0 and at day 28 after the second dose. The CDR3 regions of human TCRbeta chains were subjected to immunosequencing. The authors' pipeline ran thus. Repertoire TCRs were matched against a reference library of SARS-CoV-2-specific TCRs generated with the MIRA antigen-specificity platform. Breadth was defined as the fraction of unique TCRs that were SARS-CoV-2-associated. Depth was defined as the fraction of total T cells that were SARS-CoV-2-associated. Using the MIRA data, every spike-specific TCR was mapped to the spike region that the TCR reacted to and assigned to either a CD4 or a CD8 class. Log10-transformed breadth and depth values were compared by one-way ANOVA with Sidak's multiple comparisons tests. This immuneACCESS table, as held by TCRdb, lists in-frame sequences with V and J called but not all clones. Of the missing ones, under half trace to an unresolved V gene in checked studies; the others have no known cause. V and J calls and clone size are given by that table; D and trimming were obtained from the DNA. The sample yields roughly 140,000 clones; roughly 91% were counted once. Clones ranked in the top ten supply around 3% of the sample.

General findings and caveats noted by the study authors: Most participants were white British and females outnumbered males, and the authors suggested that clonal diversity may have been underestimated. In the small 56-69-year group, the increase in depth fell short of significance, most likely because of low power. Because no day 14 peak-response samples were available, the repertoires could be characterized only after the peak T cell response. Conclusions about previously exposed vaccinees are limited, since just five or six AZD1222 recipients were seropositive for SARS-CoV-2 at baseline. After two AZD1222 doses, spike-specific TCR breadth and depth were significantly higher than at day 0 and than in MenACWY recipients. The vaccine-associated CD4 TCRs covered the entire spike protein, and the dominant responses fell in regions 160-218 and 743-854. Epitopes outside the regions mutated in the B.1.351 and B.1.1.7 variants were reportedly recognized by nearly half of the unique spike-specific TCRs.

The CDR3 spans 17 residues, from the cysteine through the phenylalanine. Just the 51-base CDR3 DNA is kept, in frame starting at base 1. Reading the germline V gene gives CDR1 SGHVS and CDR2 FNYEAQ. V trim: 1 base; J trim: 0 bases; unmatched bases: 8. A note on this clone: Its recognized antigen is unknown. No much larger clonotype is one base removed from it; base qualities were not supplied.

The rearranged segments are TRBV7-6 and TRBJ1-1, with 7 middle bases fitting TRBD1. The sequencing used peripheral blood, collected 28 days after the second AZD1222 dose. The receptor was isolated from an adult who received the AZD1222 COVID-19 vaccine. Read as DNA, the sequence is TGTGCCAGCAGCTTAGTCCCGACAGGGCTTCTGAACACTGAAGCTTTCTTT. Its protein product is CASSLVPTGLLNTEAFF.